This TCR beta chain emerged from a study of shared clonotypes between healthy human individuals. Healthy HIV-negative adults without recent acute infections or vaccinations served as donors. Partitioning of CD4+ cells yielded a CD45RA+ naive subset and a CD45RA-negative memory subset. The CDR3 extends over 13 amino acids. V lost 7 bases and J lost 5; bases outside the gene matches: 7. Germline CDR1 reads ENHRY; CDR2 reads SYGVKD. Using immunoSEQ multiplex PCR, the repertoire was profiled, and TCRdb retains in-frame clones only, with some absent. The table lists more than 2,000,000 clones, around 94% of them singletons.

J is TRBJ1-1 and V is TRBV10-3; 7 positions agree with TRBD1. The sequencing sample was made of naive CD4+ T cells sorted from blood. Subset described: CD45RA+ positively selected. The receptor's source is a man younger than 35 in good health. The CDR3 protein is CAINQDRLTEAFF. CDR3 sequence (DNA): TGTGCCATCAATCAGGACAGGCTGACTGAAGCTTTCTTT.